The 5 T cell receptor beta chains reported below all come from one sample, sequenced in a study of T cells in Graves' hyperthyroidism and ophthalmopathy. Regions amplified from RNA transcripts were the TCR beta CDR3 regions. Primed by the HTBI set, a first-round RT-PCR was run on the TCR CDR3. MiXCR, run by TCRdb on the multiplex PCR reads, gives a single entry per CDR3 protein. The sample carries around 540,000 distinct CDR3 sequences, about 16% recorded once. The sample comprised blood. These receptors were taken from a woman between 25 and 40 years old with Graves' ophthalmopathy.

In the case of this clonotype: The junction departs from the called germline gene at one end, perhaps through a read error. This chain joins TRBV5-4 and TRBJ1-3; D possibly corresponds to TRBD1 (5 bases). Germline-derived CDR1 and CDR2 are SGHNT and YYREEE (reference sequence). The CDR3 has 16 amino acids. CDR3 DNA: TGTGCCAGCAGCTTGGGAGTACAGGACTCTGGAAACACCACATATTTT. This codes for CASSLGVQDSGNTTYF.

Notes on this clonotype: A much larger clone lies one base from this, so it may be a read error. The chain has TRBV7-6 and TRBJ2-1, with D tentatively TRBD2 (6 bases). CDR3 size: 15 residues. Germline V gene lookup returns CDR1 SGHVS and CDR2 FNYEAQ. The CDR3 is CASSFGGGSCNEQFF. The CDR3 DNA reads as TGTGCCAGCAGCTTCGGGGGAGGCTCCTGCAATGAGCAGTTCTTC.

Turning to this clonotype: A much larger clonotype is one base distant, so this may be a read error. The chain employs TRBV7-2 and TRBJ2-7; 9 nucleotides align to TRBD2. The ends lost 8 bases at V and 7 bases at J; junction bases unmatched: 18. Germline V gene sequence: CDR1 SGHTA, CDR2 FQGNSA. There are 16 residues in the CDR3. The CDR3 reads CASGDHLVSGSLEQYF. The DNA for the CDR3 is TGTGCCAGCGGTGATCACTTAGTTAGCGGGAGTCTTGAGCAGTACTTC.

Regarding this clonotype: Being one base from a much bigger clone, this may be a read error. The gene calls are TRBV6-1 and TRBJ2-7, with 8 nucleotides matching TRBD1. This CDR3 region has 13 residues. Per the germline V gene, CDR1 is MNHNS and CDR2 is SASEGT. The CDR3 protein is CASQGTGGYERYF. CDR3 nucleotide sequence: TGTGCCAGCCAAGGGACAGGAGGATACGAGCGGTACTTC.

This chain joins TRBV7-6 and TRBJ2-3; the match to TRBD2 covers 11 bases. The germline gives CDR1 SGHVS, CDR2 FNYEAQ. The CDR3 spans 16 residues. V lost 6 bases and J lost 3; bases outside the gene matches: 8. The DNA for the CDR3 is TGTGCCAGCAGTCTCTTAGCGGGAGGGCAGACAGATACGCAGTATTTT. Its translation is CASSLLAGGQTDTQYF.